This T cell receptor (beta chain) was sequenced for a study of beta chain features in type 1 diabetes. Regarding the study as a whole: Among patients with Type 1 diabetes, TCRB CDR3s were moderately but significantly shorter in every one of the four CD4+ subsets.

Unmatched junction bases numbered 5, after V lost 3 bases and J lost 2 bases. The germline CDR1 and CDR2 sequences are SGHRS and YFSETQ. This CDR3 comprises 14 residues. Notes on this clone: Its antigen is currently unknown.

What was sequenced were expressed TCRB transcripts, since all of the isolated RNA had been reverse transcribed. This table comes from immunoSEQ multiplex PCR, and its TCRdb copy is limited to in-frame clones, with some not included. The sample has 500,000 to 650,000 clones; 9.5% to 15% are singletons. J is TRBJ2-7 and V is TRBV5-1; 7 bases are a match to TRBD1. The sequence came from a man under 40 with type 1 diabetes. Sequencing was done on a sample of naive CD4+ T cells from blood. The CDR3 here is CASSSLTGTYEQYF. CDR3 coding DNA: TGCGCCAGCAGCTCCTTGACAGGGACCTACGAGCAGTACTTC.